Listed here are 30 T cell receptor beta chains from one sample, sequenced in a study of blood T cells in healthy people across ages (dated by TCRdb to about 2015). The protocol used for the library was 5' RACE. For sequencing, an Illumina HiSeq 2500 was employed. The second PCR ran for about 6 to 11 cycles and used a J-beta primer mix along with a sample-barcoded 5' primer. Using fastp at Q25 and MiXCR, TCRdb reprocessed the public reads and kept productive beta chains. Rows with one shared CDR3 protein collapse into an entry with the most common genes and DNA. The sample yields around 870,000 distinct CDR3 sequences; less than 35% were counted once. Approximately 15% of the sample is held by the ten biggest clonotypes. Sequenced material: blood. Receptors originate from a woman older than 75 in good health.

In its sample, this clonotype was seen many times. This chain connects TRBV5-1 to TRBJ2-1, with 9 bases matching TRBD2. This CDR3 has 16 residues. The junction had 9 bases not matched to a gene; V was cut back by 4 bases and J by 4 bases. CDR1 is SGHRS, CDR2 YFSETQ, per germline. This chain's CDR3 is CASSPGAGGPYNEQFF. CDR3 DNA: TGCGCCAGCAGCCCGGGTGCGGGGGGGCCATACAATGAGCAGTTCTTC.

This clonotype appeared many times. The V gene is TRBV7-9, the J gene TRBJ2-1; 7 positions match TRBD2. With V trimmed by 5 bases and J by 4 bases, 8 bases remained unmatched. The CDR3 is 15 amino acids. The V gene's germline CDR1 is SEHNR and CDR2 FQNEAQ (reference sequence). CDR3 in DNA: TGTGCCAGCAGCCCCAGGACTAGTGTTTACAATGAGCAGTTCTTC. Encoded protein: CASSPRTSVYNEQFF.

This chain uses TRBV6-5 with TRBJ1-2, with D unclear. The V gene lost 4 bases and the J gene lost 8 bases, with 11 bases spanning the gap. CDR1 and CDR2 (germline): MNHEY, SVGAGI. This CDR3 comprises 12 residues. The CDR3 reads CASSWRLGGYTF. The CDR3 region has the DNA TGTGCCAGCAGTTGGCGACTGGGGGGCTACACCTTC.

This chain joins TRBV9 and TRBJ2-1; the match to TRBD1 covers 7 bases. There are 15 residues in the CDR3. Trimming at V came to 4 bases and at J to 6 bases, leaving 10 bases not matched to a gene. Germline CDR1 reads SGDLS; CDR2 reads YYNGEE. The DNA for the CDR3 is TGTGCCAGCAGCATACAGGGGACCTACCCCAATGAGCAGTTCTTC. Amino acids: CASSIQGTYPNEQFF. The whole variable domain, filled in from reference TRBV9 and TRBJ2-1, reads DSGVTQTPKHLITATGQRVTLRCSPRSGDLSVYWYQQSLDQGLQFLIQYYNGEERAKGNILERFSAQQFPDLHSELNLSSLELGDSALYFCASSIQGTYPNEQFFGPGTRLTVL.

This clonotype was counted only a few times. A clone one base away is much larger, so this may be a read error. V is TRBV20-1 and J is TRBJ1-2, with D maybe TRBD1 (5 bases). Per germline, CDR1 DFQATT and CDR2 SNEGSKA (reference sequence). Deletions cut 7 bases from V and 8 bases from J, with 23 bases between. The CDR3 extends over 14 amino acids. The CDR3 nucleotides are TGCAGTGTACCCCACCAGGGCGGGAGAAAGGGCTACACCTTC. Protein sequence: CSVPHQGGRKGYTF.

This clonotype was recorded many times. A read error may explain this, as a much larger clone is one base away. Here the CDR3 reads CASREGGSYNEQYF. The CDR3, as DNA: TGTGCCAGCAGAGAAGGGGGGAGCTACAATGAGCAGTACTTC. This chain connects TRBV7-2 to TRBJ2-1; TRBD1 or TRBD2 may be the D gene (6 bases each). The J call may be mistaken, given a closer DNA end match to TRBJ2-7. There are 14 residues in the CDR3. The germline V gene encodes CDR1 SGHTA and CDR2 FQGNSA.

In this sample, this clonotype turned up a few times. This chain joins TRBV6-1 and TRBJ2-4; D is possibly TRBD2 (5 bases). The CDR3 is 13 residues long. Per germline, CDR1 MNHNS and CDR2 SASEGT. V shed 2 bases and J shed 6 bases, with 8 bases lying between them. CDR3 residues: CASSERGSNIQYF. DNA of the CDR3: TGTGCCAGCAGTGAACGGGGATCAAACATTCAGTACTTC.

This clonotype was counted many times. V usage is TRBV6-1 and J usage is TRBJ2-7; D call uncertain. Germline CDR1 and CDR2: MNHNS and SASEGT. Trimming took off 3 bases at V and 3 bases at J, with 6 bases between the two ends. CDR3 length equals 12 residues. The CDR3: CASSETLYEQYF. The CDR3 DNA sequence: TGTGCCAGCAGTGAGACTCTCTACGAGCAGTACTTC.

The sample holds many counts of this clonotype. This chain connects TRBV7-2 to TRBJ1-5; D possibly corresponds to TRBD1 (5 bases). The CDR3 contains 16 residues. V was cut by 5 bases and J by 4 bases, with 18 bases left in between. Germline V CDR1 and CDR2: SGHTA, FQGNSA. The CDR3 protein is CASSPRQGNWNQPQHF. CDR3 DNA sequence: TGTGCCAGCAGCCCTAGGCAGGGTAATTGGAATCAGCCCCAGCATTTT. Supplemented by reference TRBV7-2 and TRBJ1-5, the full variable domain reads GAGVSQSPSNKVTEKGKDVELRCDPISGHTALYWYRQSLGQGLEFLIYFQGNSAPDKSGLPSDRFSAERTGGSVSTLTIQRTQQEDSAVYLCASSPRQGNWNQPQHFGDGTRLSIL.

With regard to this clonotype: A much more abundant neighbour one base away suggests this may be a read error. The chain combines TRBV6-2 or TRBV6-3 with TRBJ2-5, with a possible D match to TRBD2 (7 bases). Germline CDR1 MNHEY, CDR2 SVGEGT. Deletions cut 0 bases from V and 2 bases from J, with 16 bases between. The CDR3 contains 17 residues. The CDR3 nucleotides read TGTGCCAGCAGTTACTCCCACGGGGGGCTCCCACAAGAGACCCAGTACTTC. Encoded protein: CASSYSHGGLPQETQYF.

The genes are TRBV11-2 and TRBJ2-3, with TRBD2 identical over 10 bases. CDR3 length: 16 amino acids. Trimming removed 1 base from V and 2 bases from J; junction bases left unmatched: 3. CDR1 SGHAT and CDR2 FQNNGV come from the germline V gene. CDR3 loop: CASSLASGGLTDTQYF. CDR3 bases: TGTGCCAGCAGCTTAGCTAGCGGGGGACTCACAGATACGCAGTATTTT.

This clonotype was seen at least ten times. The chain links TRBV12-3 or TRBV12-4 to TRBJ2-5, with D possibly TRBD2 on 6 matching bases. The CDR3 runs to 17 residues. The ends were cut back, 3 bases at V and 5 bases at J, with 22 bases in the middle. CDR3 bases: TGTGCCAGCAGTTTGAGACTTCTTGGCGGGGAGAAGGAGACCCAGTACTTC. It codes for CASSLRLLGGEKETQYF.

This chain connects TRBV9 to TRBJ2-6; D remains unclear. This CDR3 is built from 17 residues. Trimming shortened V by 4 bases and J by 4 bases, and 18 bases separated the two germline ends. Germline V gives CDR1 SGDLS, CDR2 YYNGEE. CDR3 residues: CASSPTPGVVGANVLTF. CDR3 DNA: TGTGCCAGCAGCCCGACCCCTGGGGTTGTAGGGGCCAACGTCCTGACTTTC. Full variable domain (remainder filled in from reference TRBV9 and TRBJ2-6): DSGVTQTPKHLITATGQRVTLRCSPRSGDLSVYWYQQSLDQGLQFLIQYYNGEERAKGNILERFSAQQFPDLHSELNLSSLELGDSALYFCASSPTPGVVGANVLTFGAGSRLTVL.

This clonotype has ten or more counts. The J gene is TRBJ2-6, the V gene TRBV6-2 or TRBV6-3, with D possibly matching TRBD1 (6 bases). The CDR3 is made up of 17 amino acids. Trimming cost V 7 bases and J 1 base, with 17 bases left between them. Per germline, CDR1 MNHEY and CDR2 SVGEGT. The CDR3 DNA reads as TGTGCCAGCACTGGGGGCAGAGGGGCATCTGGGGCCAACGTCCTGACTTTC. This sequence encodes CASTGGRGASGANVLTF.

To note about this clonotype: One base away lies a much larger clone, so this may be a sequencing read error. This chain joins TRBV20-1 and TRBJ2-7; no firm D call. CDR1 DFQATT and CDR2 SNEGSKA come from the germline V gene (reference sequence). The length of the CDR3 is 13 residues. V lost 3 bases and J lost 1, with 10 bases in between. CDR3 loop: CSASRVSSYEQYV. Written as DNA, the CDR3 is TGCAGTGCTAGTAGAGTCTCATCCTACGAGCAGTACGTC.

V and J are TRBV19 and TRBJ2-5, with TRBD2 identical over 7 bases. Trimming at V came to 5 bases and at J to 6 bases, leaving 12 bases not matched to a gene. The germline CDR1 and CDR2 sequences are LNHDA and SQIVND (reference sequence). The CDR3 totals 15 residues. In DNA form, the CDR3 reads TGTGCCAGTAGTCCCGGGGGGACTACGCAAAAGACCCAGTACTTC. Encoded protein: CASSPGGTTQKTQYF.

The sample holds a few counts of this clonotype. This chain joins TRBV5-4 and TRBJ2-3; TRBD2 aligns across 11 bases. Germline V CDR1 and CDR2: SGHNT, YYREEE (reference sequence). The CDR3 loop spans 17 amino acids. The junction had 6 bases not matched to a gene; V was cut back by 3 bases and J by 0 bases. CDR3 coding DNA: TGTGCCAGCAGCTCCCCGACTAGCGGGACTAGCACAGATACGCAGTATTTT. It specifies CASSSPTSGTSTDTQYF. Variable domain in full (rest from reference TRBV5-4 and TRBJ2-3): ETGVTQSPTHLIKTRGQQVTLRCSSQSGHNTVSWYQQALGQGPQFIFQYYREEENGRGNFPPRFSGLQFPNYSSELNVNALELDDSALYLCASSSPTSGTSTDTQYFGPGTRLTVL.

To note about this clonotype: Possible read error: a much larger clone is one base away. The chain links TRBV7-2 to TRBJ2-1; TRBD1 might be the D (7 bases). The V end lost 10 bases, the J end lost 6 bases, and 13 bases lay between the germline ends. Looked up from germline, CDR1 is SGHTA and CDR2 is FQGNSA. The CDR3 runs 12 residues. CDR3 residues: CATRQGGNEQFF. DNA for the CDR3: TGTGCCACCCGCCAGGGGGGCAATGAGCAGTTCTTC.

This clonotype was seen many times. V gene TRBV11-2 combines with J gene TRBJ2-1; 8 nucleotides line up with TRBD2. V dropped 5 bases and J dropped 1; count of bases not matched to a gene: 7. The V gene's germline CDR1 is SGHAT and CDR2 FQNNGV. This CDR3 has 16 amino acids. The CDR3 region is CASSTREGRSYNEQFF. For the CDR3, the DNA is TGTGCCAGCAGCACACGGGAGGGACGATCCTACAATGAGCAGTTCTTC. The full variable domain, in which reference TRBV11-2 and TRBJ2-1 provide the parts outside the CDR3, is EAGVAQSPRYKIIEKRQSVAFWCNPISGHATLYWYQQILGQGPKLLIQFQNNGVVDDSQLPKDRFSAERLKGVDSTLKIQPAKLEDSAVYLCASSTREGRSYNEQFFGPGTRLTVL.

CDR3 in amino acids: CATSEGGSGWETQYF. CDR3 bases: TGTGCCACCAGTGAAGGCGGGAGCGGTTGGGAGACCCAGTACTTC. The rearrangement uses TRBV24-1 and TRBJ2-5; TRBD2 aligns across 7 bases. V lost 4 bases, J lost 5 bases, and 9 bases stayed unmatched. Germline CDR1 and CDR2: KGHDR and SFDVKD. The CDR3 contains 15 residues.

This rearrangement joins TRBV27 to TRBJ2-3; a possible D gene is TRBD1 (5 bases). V was trimmed by 6 bases and J by 1 base, leaving 11 bases between them. Germline V gene data show CDR1 as MNHEY and CDR2 as SMNVEV (reference sequence). CDR3 length: 14 amino acids. The CDR3 DNA reads TGTGCCAGCAGATTGGGCAGGGGCACAGATACGCAGTATTTT. Its translation is CASRLGRGTDTQYF.

This clonotype showed up just a few times. The chain combines TRBV30 with TRBJ1-2; no clear D gene. From germline, CDR1 is GTSNPN and CDR2 SVGIG (reference sequence). V was trimmed by 2 bases and J by 2 bases, leaving 12 bases between them. The CDR3 loop spans 14 amino acids. CDR3 in DNA: TGTGCCTGGAGTCCCCAAAGCAGGAACTATGGCTACACCTTC. Protein: CAWSPQSRNYGYTF.

With respect to this clonotype: The final CDR3 position lacks the conserved phenylalanine or tryptophan, pointing to a likely read error. The DNA is omitted, as the CDR3 cannot be located on it reliably, and the CDR3 follows TCRdb's listing. This chain links TRBV7-2 with TRBJ2-1; TRBD2 is the table's D call and was not checked against the DNA. The CDR3 numbers 18 amino acids, ends counted. The germline V gene has CDR1 SGHTA and CDR2 FQGNSA. The CDR3 here is CASAGTSGAAVGYNEHFT.

This clonotype was picked up one time. The rearrangement joins TRBV20-1 to TRBJ2-1, with 7 bases aligning to TRBD2. V was pared by 2 bases and J by 4 bases, with 8 bases of the junction left unmatched. The CDR3 length is 15 residues. Germline V gives CDR1 DFQATT, CDR2 SNEGSKA (reference sequence). DNA for the CDR3: TGCAGTGCTAGATTCAGCGGGGCCGGTTACAATGAGCAGTTCTTC. Amino acids: CSARFSGAGYNEQFF.

The chain employs TRBV5-1 and TRBJ2-5, with D possibly TRBD1 on 6 matching bases. In germline, CDR1 is SGHRS, CDR2 YFSETQ. V lost 3 bases, J lost 5 bases, and 11 bases lay in between. This CDR3 region has 13 residues. This CDR3 is CASSYQGRETQYF. The CDR3 nucleotides are TGCGCCAGCAGCTACCAGGGGCGGGAGACCCAGTACTTC.

Comment on this clonotype: A clone one base away is much larger, so this may be a read error. CDR3 coding DNA: TGTGCCAGCAGCCCGGGACTTGGGAGCAATCAGCCCCGGCATTTT. Translation: CASSPGLGSNQPRHF. The chain recombines TRBV5-4 with TRBJ1-5, with a weak D call TRBD1 (5 bases). This CDR3 comprises 15 residues. Germline V gene lookup returns CDR1 SGHNT and CDR2 YYREEE (reference sequence). The whole variable domain, remainder taken from reference TRBV5-4 and TRBJ1-5, is ETGVTQSPTHLIKTRGQQVTLRCSSQSGHNTVSWYQQALGQGPQFIFQYYREEENGRGNFPPRFSGLQFPNYSSELNVNALELDDSALYLCASSPGLGSNQPRHFGDGTRLSIL.

This clonotype occurred many times. This rearrangement joins TRBV7-2 to TRBJ2-3; D gene uncertain. Per germline, CDR1 SGHTA and CDR2 FQGNSA. V was cut by 5 bases and J by 1 base, with 7 bases left in between. The CDR3 has 13 amino acids. The CDR3 bases are TGTGCCAGCAGCGACCAGCGCACAGATACGCAGTATTTT. It yields the protein CASSDQRTDTQYF.

This clonotype was seen ten or more times. This chain links TRBV7-2 with TRBJ1-6, with a weak D call TRBD1 (5 bases). V gave up 0 bases and J gave up 7 bases, with 10 bases separating them. The CDR3 covers 15 residues. Germline-derived CDR1 and CDR2 are SGHTA and FQGNSA. CDR3 nucleotide sequence: TGTGCCAGCAGCTTAGCGGGACGGAACAATTCACCCCTCCACTTT. Encoded protein: CASSLAGRNNSPLHF.

In its sample, this clonotype was seen a few times. J is TRBJ2-1 and V is TRBV20-1; 9 nucleotides match TRBD2. In germline, CDR1 is DFQATT, CDR2 SNEGSKA (reference sequence). This CDR3 contains 13 residues. V shed 5 bases, J shed 9 bases, and the junction held 8 bases outside the gene matches. CDR3 sequence reads: CSAGGREGLEQFF. The CDR3 nucleotides read TGCAGTGCTGGAGGGCGGGAGGGCCTTGAGCAGTTCTTC.

This clonotype was detected a few times. The chain carries TRBV5-6 and TRBJ1-2; 7 bases match TRBD1. Per germline, CDR1 SGHDT and CDR2 YYEEEE. There are 16 residues in the CDR3. V was pared by 4 bases and J by 2 bases, with 11 bases of the junction left unmatched. The CDR3 region has the DNA TGTGCCAGCAGCAGAAGACCGACAGGGAGCAACTATGGCTACACCTTC. It codes for CASSRRPTGSNYGYTF.